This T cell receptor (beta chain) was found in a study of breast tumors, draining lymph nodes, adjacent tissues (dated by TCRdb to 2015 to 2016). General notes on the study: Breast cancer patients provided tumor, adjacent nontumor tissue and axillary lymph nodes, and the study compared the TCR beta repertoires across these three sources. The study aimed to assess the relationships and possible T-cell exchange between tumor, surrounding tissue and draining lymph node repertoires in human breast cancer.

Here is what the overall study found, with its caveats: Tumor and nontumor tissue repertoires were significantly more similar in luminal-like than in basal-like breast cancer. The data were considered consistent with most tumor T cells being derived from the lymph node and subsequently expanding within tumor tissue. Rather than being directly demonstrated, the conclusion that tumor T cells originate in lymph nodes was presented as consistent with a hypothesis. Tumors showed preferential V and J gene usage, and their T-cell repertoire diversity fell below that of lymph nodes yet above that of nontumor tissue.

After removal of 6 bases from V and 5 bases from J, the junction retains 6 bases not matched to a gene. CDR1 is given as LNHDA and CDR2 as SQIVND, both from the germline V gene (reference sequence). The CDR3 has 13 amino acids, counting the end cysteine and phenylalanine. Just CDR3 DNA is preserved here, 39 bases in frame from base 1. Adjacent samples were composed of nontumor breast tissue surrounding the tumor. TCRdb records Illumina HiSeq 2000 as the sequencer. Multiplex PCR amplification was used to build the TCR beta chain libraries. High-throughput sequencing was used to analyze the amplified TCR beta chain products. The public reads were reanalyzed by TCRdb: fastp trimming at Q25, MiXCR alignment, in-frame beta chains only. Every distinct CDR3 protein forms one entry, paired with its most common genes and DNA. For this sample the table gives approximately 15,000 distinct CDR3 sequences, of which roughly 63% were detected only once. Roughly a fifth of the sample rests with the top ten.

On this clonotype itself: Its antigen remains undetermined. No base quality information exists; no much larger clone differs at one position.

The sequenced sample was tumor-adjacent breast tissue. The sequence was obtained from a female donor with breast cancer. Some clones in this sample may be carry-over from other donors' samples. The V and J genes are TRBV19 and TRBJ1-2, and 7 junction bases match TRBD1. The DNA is TGTGCCAGTAGAACCTTGACAGGGTATGGCTACACCTTC. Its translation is CASRTLTGYGYTF.